This passage covers 5 T cell receptor beta chains from one sample sequenced in a study of T-cell reconstitution after alpha-beta-depleted transplantation in children. Unique molecular identifiers featured in how the TCRbeta library was prepared. TCRdb reprocessed the PCR reads with MiXCR, giving one entry per CDR3 protein. Among 200,000 to 300,000 distinct CDR3 sequences, more than 10% were seen once, and the ten largest hold roughly 2.6%. Sequencing used PBMCs from the stem cell graft donor, obtained from the stem cell graft. These TCRs come from a human donor who donated a stem cell graft to a child with acute lymphoblastic leukemia.

This clonotype was seen ten or more times. The chain couples TRBV27 to TRBJ2-3; 13 nucleotides line up with TRBD2. This CDR3 is 17 amino acids long. V dropped 5 bases and J dropped 5; count of bases not matched to a gene: 10. Germline loops: CDR1 MNHEY, CDR2 SMNVEV (reference sequence). CDR3 loop: CASSPRLAGGLIDTQYF. The CDR3 region has the DNA TGTGCCAGCAGTCCAAGACTAGCGGGGGGACTTATAGATACGCAGTATTTT.

V is TRBV27 and J is TRBJ1-2; possible D gene TRBD1, 6 bases. The V end lost 3 bases, the J end lost 1 base, and 9 bases lay between the germline ends. The CDR3 spans 14 residues. Germline loops: CDR1 MNHEY, CDR2 SMNVEV (reference sequence). The CDR3 sequence: CASSFGGNNYGYTF. The CDR3 coding sequence is TGTGCCAGCAGTTTCGGGGGCAATAACTATGGCTACACCTTC.

About this clonotype itself: A read error may be the cause here, since a much bigger clone is one base away. This chain links TRBV29-1 with TRBJ2-1; 8 positions match TRBD1. Per the germline V gene, CDR1 is SQVTM and CDR2 is ANQGSEA. The CDR3 is 15 amino acids. Unmatched junction bases numbered 7, after V lost 4 bases and J lost 2 bases. CDR3 sequence: CSVVRQGTAYNEQFF. CDR3 DNA: TGCAGCGTTGTTAGACAGGGGACCGCCTACAATGAGCAGTTCTTC.

At least ten counts were recorded for this clonotype. The V and J genes are TRBV27 and TRBJ1-1; D is undetermined. This CDR3 has 13 residues. Germline CDR1 is MNHEY and CDR2 is SMNVEV (reference sequence). V was trimmed by 5 bases and J by 5 bases, leaving 12 bases between them. CDR3 sequence (DNA): TGTGCCAGCAGTGATTTCGGCGCGACTGAAGCTTTCTTT. This translates into CASSDFGATEAFF.

This clonotype was recorded at least ten times. The chain uses TRBV7-2 and TRBJ1-5, with 7 bases aligning to TRBD1. Germline loops: CDR1 SGHTA, CDR2 FQGNSA. The CDR3 has 14 residues. After removal of 5 bases from V and 4 bases from J, the junction contained 5 bases not matched to a gene. The CDR3 is CASSNRQGNQPQHF. CDR3 coding DNA: TGTGCCAGCAGCAACAGACAGGGAAATCAGCCCCAGCATTTT.